This T cell receptor beta chain was retrieved from a study of T cell responses to AZD1222 COVID-19 vaccine. The study, taken as a whole, reports: Mostly white British, mostly female donors; authors suggested clonal diversity may be underestimated.

This CDR3 is built from 16 residues. V dropped 0 bases and J dropped 8 bases, with 16 bases sitting between them. Germline V gives CDR1 LGHNA, CDR2 YSLEER. Assay: immunoSEQ multiplex PCR; the TCRdb copy retains only in-frame clones and omits some. The sample has roughly 100,000 clones, 92% seen once. To note about this clone: Antigen unknown.

This TCR was sampled from an adult in good health. Sequenced material: peripheral blood, taken on day 0 of AZD1222 vaccination. V gene TRBV4-3 combines with J gene TRBJ2-2, with unresolved D. The CDR3 sequence: CASSQEVIALGGELFF. Here the CDR3 DNA reads TGCGCCAGCAGCCAAGAAGTAATAGCCCTGGGGGGGGAGCTGTTTTTT.